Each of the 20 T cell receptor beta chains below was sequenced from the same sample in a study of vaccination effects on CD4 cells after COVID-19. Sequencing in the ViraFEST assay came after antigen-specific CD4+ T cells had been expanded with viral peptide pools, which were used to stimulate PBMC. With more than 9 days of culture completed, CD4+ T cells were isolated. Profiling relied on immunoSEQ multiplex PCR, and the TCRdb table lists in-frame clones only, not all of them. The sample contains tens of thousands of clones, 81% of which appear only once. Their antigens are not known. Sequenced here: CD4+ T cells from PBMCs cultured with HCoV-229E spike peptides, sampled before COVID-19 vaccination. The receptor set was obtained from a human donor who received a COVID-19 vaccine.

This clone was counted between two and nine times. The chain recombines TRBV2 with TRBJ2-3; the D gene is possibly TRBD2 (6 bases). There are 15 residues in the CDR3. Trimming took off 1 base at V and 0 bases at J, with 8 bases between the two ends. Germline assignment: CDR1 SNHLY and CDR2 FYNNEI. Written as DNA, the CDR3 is TGTGCCAGCAGTGAAGTGGGGACTAGCACAGATACGCAGTATTTT. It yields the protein CASSEVGTSTDTQYF. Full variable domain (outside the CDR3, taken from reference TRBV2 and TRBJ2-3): EPEVTQTPSHQVTQMGQEVILRCVPISNHLYFYWYRQILGQKVEFLVSFYNNEISEKSEIFDDQFSVERPDGSNFTLKIRSTKLEDSAMYFCASSEVGTSTDTQYFGPGTRLTVL.

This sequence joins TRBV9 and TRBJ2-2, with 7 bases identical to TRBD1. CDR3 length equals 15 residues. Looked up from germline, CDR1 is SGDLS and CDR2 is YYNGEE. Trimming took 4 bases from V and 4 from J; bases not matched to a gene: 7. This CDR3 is CASSPRQGRTGELFF. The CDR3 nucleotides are TGTGCCAGCAGCCCCCGACAGGGACGCACCGGGGAGCTGTTTTTT. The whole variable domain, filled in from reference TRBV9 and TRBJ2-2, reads DSGVTQTPKHLITATGQRVTLRCSPRSGDLSVYWYQQSLDQGLQFLIQYYNGEERAKGNILERFSAQQFPDLHSELNLSSLELGDSALYFCASSPRQGRTGELFFGEGSRLTVL.

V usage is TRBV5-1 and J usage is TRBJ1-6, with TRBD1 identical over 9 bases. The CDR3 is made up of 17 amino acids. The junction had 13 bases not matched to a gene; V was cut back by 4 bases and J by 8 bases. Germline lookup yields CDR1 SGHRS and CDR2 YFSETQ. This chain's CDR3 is CASSADTPGQGDSPLHF. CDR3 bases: TGCGCCAGCAGCGCCGATACTCCGGGACAGGGAGATTCACCCCTCCACTTT.

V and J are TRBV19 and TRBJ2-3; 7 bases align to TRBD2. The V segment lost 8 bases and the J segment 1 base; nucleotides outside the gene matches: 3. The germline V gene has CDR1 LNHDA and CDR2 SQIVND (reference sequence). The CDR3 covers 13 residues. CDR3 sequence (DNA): TGTGCCAGTGGGGCGGGGGGCACAGATACGCAGTATTTT. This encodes CASGAGGTDTQYF.

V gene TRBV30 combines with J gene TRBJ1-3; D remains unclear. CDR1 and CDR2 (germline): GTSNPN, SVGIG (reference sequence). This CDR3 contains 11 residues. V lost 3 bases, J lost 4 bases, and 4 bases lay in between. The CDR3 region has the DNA TGTGCCTGGAGAAACGGAAACACCATATATTTT. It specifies CAWRNGNTIYF.

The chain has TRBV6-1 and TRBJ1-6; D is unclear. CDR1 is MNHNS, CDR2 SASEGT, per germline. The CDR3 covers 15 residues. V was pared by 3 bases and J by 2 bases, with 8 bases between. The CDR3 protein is CASSEARPYNSPLHF. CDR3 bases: TGTGCCAGCAGTGAGGCGAGGCCCTATAATTCACCCCTCCACTTT.

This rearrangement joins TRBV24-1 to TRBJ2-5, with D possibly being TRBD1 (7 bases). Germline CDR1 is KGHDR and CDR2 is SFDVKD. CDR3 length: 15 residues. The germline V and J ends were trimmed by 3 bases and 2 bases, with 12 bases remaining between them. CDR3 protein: CATSDAGQTQETQYF. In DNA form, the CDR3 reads TGTGCCACCAGTGATGCGGGACAGACGCAAGAGACCCAGTACTTC.

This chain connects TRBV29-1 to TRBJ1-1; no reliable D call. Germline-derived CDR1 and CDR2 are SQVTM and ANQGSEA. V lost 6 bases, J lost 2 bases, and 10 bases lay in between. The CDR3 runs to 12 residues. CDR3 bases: TGCAGCGTCGCGGACGGAAACACTGAAGCTTTCTTT. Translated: CSVADGNTEAFF. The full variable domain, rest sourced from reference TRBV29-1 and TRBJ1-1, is SAVISQKPSRDICQRGTSLTIQCQVDSQVTMMFWYRQQPGQSLTLIATANQGSEATYESGFVIDKFPISRPNLTFSTLTVSNMSPEDSSIYLCSVADGNTEAFFGQGTRLTVV.

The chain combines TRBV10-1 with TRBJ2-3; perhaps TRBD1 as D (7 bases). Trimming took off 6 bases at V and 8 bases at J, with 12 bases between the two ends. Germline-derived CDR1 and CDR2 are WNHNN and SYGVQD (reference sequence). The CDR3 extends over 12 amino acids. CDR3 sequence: CASSYQGGTQYF. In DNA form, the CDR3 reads TGCGCCAGCAGCTACCAGGGGGGTACGCAGTATTTT.

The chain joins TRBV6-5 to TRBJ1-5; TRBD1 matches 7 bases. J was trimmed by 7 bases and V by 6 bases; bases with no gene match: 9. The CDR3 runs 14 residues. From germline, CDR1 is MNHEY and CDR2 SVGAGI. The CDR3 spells CASRETGYEQPQHF. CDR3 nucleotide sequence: TGTGCCAGCAGGGAGACAGGGTATGAGCAGCCCCAGCATTTT.

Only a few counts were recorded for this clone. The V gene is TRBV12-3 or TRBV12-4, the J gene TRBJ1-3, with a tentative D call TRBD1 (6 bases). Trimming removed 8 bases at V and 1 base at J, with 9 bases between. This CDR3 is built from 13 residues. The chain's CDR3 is CASCRGSGNTIYF. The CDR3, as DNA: TGTGCCAGCTGCAGGGGTTCTGGAAACACCATATATTTT.

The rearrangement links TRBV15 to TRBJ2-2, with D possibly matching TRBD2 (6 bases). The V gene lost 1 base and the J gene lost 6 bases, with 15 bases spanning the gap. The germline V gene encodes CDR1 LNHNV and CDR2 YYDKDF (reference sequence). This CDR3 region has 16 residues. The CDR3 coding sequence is TGTGCCACCAGCAGAGTCCGGGAGCCGGCGGCCGGGGAGCTGTTTTTT. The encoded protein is CATSRVREPAAGELFF.

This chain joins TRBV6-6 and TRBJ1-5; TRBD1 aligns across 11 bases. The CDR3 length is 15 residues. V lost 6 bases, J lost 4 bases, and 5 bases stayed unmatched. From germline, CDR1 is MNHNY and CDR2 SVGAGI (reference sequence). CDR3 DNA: TGTGCCAGCAGACCCGGGACAGGGGGGAATCAGCCCCAGCATTTT. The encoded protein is CASRPGTGGNQPQHF.

CDR3 nucleotide sequence: TGTGCCAGCAGGACCGGACAGGGGGGCTTCTCTGGAAACACCATATATTTT. Translation: CASRTGQGGFSGNTIYF. The V call is TRBV5-8, the J call TRBJ1-3; 10 nucleotides match TRBD1. Trimming removed 5 bases from V and 0 bases from J; junction bases left unmatched: 8. The CDR3 totals 17 residues. Germline values: CDR1 SGHTS, CDR2 YDEGEE.

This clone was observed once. CDR3 in amino acids: CASSLAPQGDNEKLFF. CDR3 bases: TGCGCCAGCAGCCTGGCACCACAGGGGGATAATGAAAAACTGTTTTTT. This chain connects TRBV5-1 to TRBJ1-4; 8 bases map to TRBD1. The CDR3 totals 16 residues. V shed 4 bases and J 4 bases; nucleotides not matched to a gene: 9. Germline CDR1 SGHRS, CDR2 YFSETQ. Full variable domain (remainder filled in from reference TRBV5-1 and TRBJ1-4): KAGVTQTPRYLIKTRGQQVTLSCSPISGHRSVSWYQQTPGQGLQFLFEYFSETQRNKGNFPGRFSGRQFSNSRSEMNVSTLELGDSALYLCASSLAPQGDNEKLFFGSGTQLSVL.

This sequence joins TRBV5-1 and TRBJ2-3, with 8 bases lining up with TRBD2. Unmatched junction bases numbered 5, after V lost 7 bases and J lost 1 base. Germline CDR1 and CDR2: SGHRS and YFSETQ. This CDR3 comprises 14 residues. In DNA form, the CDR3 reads TGCGCCAGCGTTGGACTAGCTGGCACAGATACGCAGTATTTT. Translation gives CASVGLAGTDTQYF.

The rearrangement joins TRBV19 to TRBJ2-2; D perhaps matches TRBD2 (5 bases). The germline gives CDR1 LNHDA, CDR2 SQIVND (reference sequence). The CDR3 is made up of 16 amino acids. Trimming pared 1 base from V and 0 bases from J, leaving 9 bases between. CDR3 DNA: TGTGCCAGTAGTATAGTTTGGGAGACGAACACCGGGGAGCTGTTTTTT. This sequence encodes CASSIVWETNTGELFF.

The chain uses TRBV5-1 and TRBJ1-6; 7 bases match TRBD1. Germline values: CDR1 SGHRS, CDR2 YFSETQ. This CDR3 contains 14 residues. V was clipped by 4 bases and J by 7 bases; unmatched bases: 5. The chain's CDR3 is CASSPGTVNSPLHF. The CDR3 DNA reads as TGCGCCAGCAGCCCCGGGACAGTCAATTCACCCCTCCACTTT.

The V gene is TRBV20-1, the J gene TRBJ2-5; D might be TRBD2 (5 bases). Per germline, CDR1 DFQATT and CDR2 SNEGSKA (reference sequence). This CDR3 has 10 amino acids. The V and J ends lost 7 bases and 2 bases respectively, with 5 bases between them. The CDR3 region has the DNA TGCAGTGGAGGGCAAGAGACCCAGTACTTC. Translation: CSGGQETQYF.

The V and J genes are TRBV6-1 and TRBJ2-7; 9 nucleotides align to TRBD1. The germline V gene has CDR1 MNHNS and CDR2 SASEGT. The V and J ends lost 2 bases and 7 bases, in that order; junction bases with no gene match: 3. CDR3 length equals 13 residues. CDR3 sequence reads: CASSEIGQGEQYV. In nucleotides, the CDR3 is TGTGCCAGCAGTGAAATTGGACAGGGGGAGCAGTACGTC.